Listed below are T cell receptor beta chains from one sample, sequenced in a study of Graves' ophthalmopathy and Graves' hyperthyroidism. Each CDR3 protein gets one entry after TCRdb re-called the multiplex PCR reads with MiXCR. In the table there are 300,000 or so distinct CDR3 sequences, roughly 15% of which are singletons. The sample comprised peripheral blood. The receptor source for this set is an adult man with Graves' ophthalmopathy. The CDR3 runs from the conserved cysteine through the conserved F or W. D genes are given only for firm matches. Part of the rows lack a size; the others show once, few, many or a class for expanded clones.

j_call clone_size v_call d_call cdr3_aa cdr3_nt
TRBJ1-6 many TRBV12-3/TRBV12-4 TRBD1 CASSATGGPLNSPLHF TGTGCCAGCAGTGCGACAGGGGGGCCGCTTAATTCACCCCTCCACTTT
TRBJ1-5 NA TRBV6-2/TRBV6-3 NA CASSYSPFSNQPQHF TGTGCCAGCAGTTACTCACCCTTTAGCAATCAGCCCCAGCATTTT
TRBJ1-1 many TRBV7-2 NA CASSVGHYTEAFF TGTGCCAGCAGCGTAGGACACTACACTGAAGCTTTCTTT
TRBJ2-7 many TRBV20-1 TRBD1 CSAGGGQGTYEQYF TGCAGTGCTGGGGGGGGACAGGGGACCTACGAGCAGTACTTC
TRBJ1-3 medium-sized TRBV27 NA CASSPTGIGDNTIYF TGTGCCAGCAGTCCAACCGGTATAGGGGACAACACCATATATTTT
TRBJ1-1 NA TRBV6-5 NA CASTLSSQSRATFF TGTGCCAGCACTTTGAGTTCCCAGTCGAGGGCGACTTTCTTT
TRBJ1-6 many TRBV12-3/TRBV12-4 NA CASSFWDSPLHF TGTGCCAGCAGTTTTTGGGATTCACCCCTCCACTTT
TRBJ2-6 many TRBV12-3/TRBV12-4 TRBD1 CASSGQGAGANVLTF TGTGCCAGCAGTGGACAGGGGGCTGGGGCCAACGTCCTGACTTTC
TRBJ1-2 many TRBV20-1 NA CSARVQRDGNYGYTF TGCAGTGCTAGAGTTCAGCGCGACGGGAACTATGGCTACACCTTC
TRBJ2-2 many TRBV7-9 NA CASSLEVRDTGELFF TGTGCCAGCAGCTTAGAAGTGCGTGACACCGGGGAGCTGTTTTTT
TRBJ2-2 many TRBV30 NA CAWKPHGELFF TGTGCCTGGAAACCCCACGGGGAGCTGTTTTTT